The source of this T cell receptor beta chain is a study of blood T cells in healthy people across ages. A J-beta primer mix and a sample-barcoded 5' primer were used in a second PCR of about 7 to 12 cycles. Using its own MiXCR run on the 5' RACE reads, TCRdb lists one record per CDR3 protein. This table has fewer than 1,000,000 distinct CDR3 sequences, under 45% appearing once. Each donor gave ten milliliters of peripheral blood. General observations from the study: Age advanced and TCR beta diversity per million T cells fell, roughly linearly. Shifts in expanded clonotypes may have been confounded by donor CMV status, which was unknown.

V shed 5 bases and J shed 5 bases, with 4 bases lying between them. Germline V gene lookup returns CDR1 SEHNR and CDR2 FQNEAQ (reference sequence). The CDR3 spans 11 residues. With respect to this clonotype: Its antigen is currently unknown.

The clonotype comes from a man aged 60 to 75 in good health. The sample consisted of blood. The chain recombines TRBV7-9 with TRBJ2-4; no clear D. The CDR3 is CASSNQNIQYF. DNA for the CDR3: TGTGCCAGCAGCAACCAAAACATTCAGTACTTC.